The 3 T cell receptor beta chains listed next were all sequenced from one sample in a study of OX40 agonist ivuxolimab in advanced cancers. The table came from immunoSEQ multiplex PCR; TCRdb's copy has only in-frame clones and leaves some out. The repertoire holds approximately 100,000 clones, with around 91% as singletons. The source was CD4+ or CD8+ T cells sorted from blood, collected in a trial of the OX40 agonist ivuxolimab. These receptors originate from an adult with an advanced solid tumor such as melanoma, head and neck, liver or kidney cancer.

The gene calls are TRBV11-3 and TRBJ1-2, with 8 bases matching TRBD1. The germline gives CDR1 SGHNT, CDR2 YENEEA. The CDR3 length is 13 residues. V shed 1 base and J 6 bases; nucleotides not matched to a gene: 1. Here the CDR3 reads CASSLARGHGYTF. The CDR3 DNA follows: TGTGCCAGCAGCTTAGCCAGGGGGCATGGCTACACCTTC.

The J gene is TRBJ1-1, the V gene TRBV5-1, with 7 bases identical to TRBD1. Germline V gene data show CDR1 as SGHRS and CDR2 as YFSETQ. The V segment lost 4 bases and the J segment 7 bases; nucleotides outside the gene matches: 7. The CDR3 is made up of 13 amino acids. The CDR3 sequence: CASSEQGRGEAFF. The CDR3 DNA reads as TGCGCCAGCAGCGAACAGGGGCGGGGTGAAGCTTTCTTT.

This clone has just one count. One junction end disagrees with the germline gene, perhaps due to a read error. V is TRBV7-7 and J is TRBJ2-3; the match to TRBD1 covers 7 bases. Germline lookup yields CDR1 SSHAT and CDR2 FNYEAQ (reference sequence). CDR3 size: 14 residues. The CDR3 is CASSFDRGTDTQYF. The CDR3 DNA is TGTGCTAGCAGTTTTGACAGGGGCACAGATACGCAGTATTTT.